A single sample is the source of the 7 T cell receptor beta chains below, sequenced in a study of cytomegalovirus exposure and HLA in healthy donors. Primers included in the PCR were 60 Vbeta and 13 Jbeta primers. Some clones are missing from TCRdb's copy, which holds only in-frame ones; the method was immunoSEQ multiplex PCR. The data contain about 170,000 clones, around 80% of them seen just once; the ten biggest clones take up about 2.2%. The sequencing sample was made of PBMCs. The receptors come from a male donor in good health and CMV-seronegative.

This chain connects TRBV5-1 to TRBJ2-7; D remains ambiguous. The germline V gene has CDR1 SGHRS and CDR2 YFSETQ. V lost 0 bases and J lost 7, with 14 bases in between. This CDR3 is 14 amino acids long. CDR3: CASSLERREEEQYF. CDR3 nucleotide sequence: TGCGCCAGCAGCTTGGAGAGGCGTGAAGAAGAGCAGTACTTC.

The chain is built from TRBV19 and TRBJ2-3, with D perhaps TRBD1 (6 bases). Trimming stripped 7 bases from V and 0 bases from J, with 23 bases between. Germline-derived CDR1 and CDR2 are LNHDA and SQIVND (reference sequence). The CDR3 consists of 18 residues. This CDR3 is CASTPPGDIGLSTDTQYF. The CDR3 region has the DNA TGTGCCAGTACCCCACCCGGGGACATAGGACTTAGCACAGATACGCAGTATTTT. Drawing the rest from reference TRBV19 and TRBJ2-3, the complete variable domain is DGGITQSPKYLFRKEGQNVTLSCEQNLNHDAMYWYRQDPGQGLRLIYYSQIVNDFQKGDIAEGYSVSREKKESFPLTVTSAQKNPTAFYLCASTPPGDIGLSTDTQYFGPGTRLTVL.

The genes are TRBV11-3 and TRBJ2-1; TRBD2 is a possible D gene (5 bases). The germline V gene has CDR1 SGHNT and CDR2 YENEEA. V was clipped by 1 base and J by 7 bases, with 17 bases between them. This CDR3 has 16 residues. CDR3 sequence reads: CASSLGCRDGWNEQFF. For the CDR3, the DNA is TGTGCCAGCAGCTTAGGGTGCCGGGATGGGTGGAATGAGCAGTTCTTC.

The rearrangement uses TRBV12-5 and TRBJ2-5; D is perhaps TRBD2 (5 bases). The CDR3 is 15 amino acids. Trimming pared 1 base from V and 2 bases from J, leaving 11 bases between. CDR1 is LGHNT and CDR2 is FRNRAP in the germline V gene. CDR3 sequence: CASGLGEPGQETQYF. The CDR3, as DNA: TGTGCTAGTGGTTTGGGCGAACCGGGACAAGAGACCCAGTACTTC.

This clone turned up a few times. This rearrangement joins TRBV7-8 to TRBJ1-5, with no clear D. The V and J ends lost 1 base and 5 bases respectively, with 12 bases between them. The CDR3 sequence is 15 residues long. CDR1 is SGHVS and CDR2 is FQNEAQ in the germline V gene. CDR3 residues: CASSLGPSRDQPQHF. The CDR3 bases are TGTGCCAGCAGCTTAGGGCCCTCTCGGGATCAGCCCCAGCATTTT.

This clone was detected once. The chain has TRBV2 and TRBJ1-5; D remains unclear. In germline, CDR1 is SNHLY, CDR2 FYNNEI. Trimming removed 6 bases from V and 0 bases from J, with 9 bases in between. The CDR3 is 14 amino acids. The CDR3 DNA reads as TGTGCCAGCAGGCAGGAATATAGCAATCAGCCCCAGCATTTT. Encoded protein: CASRQEYSNQPQHF.

The chain couples TRBV15 to TRBJ1-2, with D tentatively TRBD1 (6 bases). V gave up 0 bases and J gave up 2 bases, with 10 bases separating them. Germline V CDR1 and CDR2: LNHNV, YYDKDF (reference sequence). The CDR3 consists of 15 residues. CDR3 loop: CATSRDPGVNYGYTF. The CDR3, as DNA: TGTGCCACCAGCAGAGATCCAGGGGTCAACTATGGCTACACCTTC.